The 26 T cell receptor beta chains below all came from one sample that was sequenced in a study of blood T cell repertoires in COVID-19. The protocol was immunoSEQ multiplex PCR, while the TCRdb copy is restricted to in-frame clones and leaves out a portion. The sample carries about 120,000 clones, around 81% recorded once. The sequencing sample was made of peripheral blood. These receptors came from a man aged 30-40 years with COVID-19, enrolled during active disease.

The rearrangement links TRBV11-3 to TRBJ1-6; D is possibly TRBD1 (6 bases). The CDR3 is 17 residues long. Per germline, CDR1 SGHNT and CDR2 YENEEA. The ends were cut back, 0 bases at V and 9 bases at J, with 18 bases in the middle. This CDR3 is CASSLEGGGQTLSPLHF. In nucleotides, the CDR3 is TGTGCCAGCAGCTTAGAGGGCGGGGGCCAGACCCTTTCACCCCTCCACTTT.

The genes are TRBV11-2 and TRBJ2-1; 9 nucleotides agree with TRBD2. This CDR3 region has 15 residues. The V gene's germline CDR1 is SGHAT and CDR2 FQNNGV. Trimming took 6 bases from V and 8 from J; bases not matched to a gene: 11. CDR3 in amino acids: CASRTPGGRAYEQFF. The CDR3 DNA is TGTGCCAGCAGGACCCCGGGCGGGAGGGCCTATGAGCAGTTCTTC.

CDR3 in DNA: TGCGCCAGCAGCCGTCTCCCCGGGGAGCTGTTTTTT. This encodes CASSRLPGELFF. V usage is TRBV4-3 and J usage is TRBJ2-2; no reliable D call. The length of the CDR3 is 12 residues. Trimming removed 4 bases from V and 6 bases from J, with 6 bases in between. Germline V gene sequence: CDR1 LGHNA, CDR2 YSLEER.

The chain couples TRBV28 to TRBJ1-1; 7 bases line up with TRBD1. CDR1 is MDHEN, CDR2 SYDVKM, per germline. The CDR3 is 12 amino acids. Trimming removed 3 bases from V and 7 bases from J; junction bases left unmatched: 2. The CDR3 DNA is TGTGCCAGCAGTTTGAACAGGGGTGAAGCTTTCTTT. Translated, it gives CASSLNRGEAFF.

This clone was seen only once. The chain couples TRBV30 to TRBJ2-1, with no clear D. CDR1 and CDR2 (germline): GTSNPN, SVGIG (reference sequence). The CDR3 has 13 residues. Trimming took 0 bases from V and 5 from J, leaving 8 bases between them. DNA for the CDR3: TGTGCCTGGAGTGTACTCAGGCACAATGAGCAGTTCTTC. It translates to CAWSVLRHNEQFF.

This chain connects TRBV27 to TRBJ2-5; TRBD1 matches at 11 bases. Germline V gene sequence: CDR1 MNHEY, CDR2 SMNVEV (reference sequence). J lost 3 bases, V lost 5 bases, and 11 bases had no gene match. This CDR3 region has 17 residues. This chain's CDR3 is CASSPRTGGEGKETQYF. CDR3 in DNA: TGTGCCAGCAGTCCCCGGACAGGGGGCGAAGGGAAAGAGACCCAGTACTTC.

The chain is built from TRBV27 and TRBJ1-3, with TRBD1 matching 10 bases. The CDR3 covers 15 residues. J gave up 2 bases and V 5 bases, and 3 bases lay outside the gene matches. The germline gives CDR1 MNHEY, CDR2 SMNVEV (reference sequence). DNA for the CDR3: TGTGCCAGCAGTCGGACAGGGGGAGCTGGAAACACCATATATTTT. Translated: CASSRTGGAGNTIYF.

This clone has only one observation. This sequence joins TRBV6-6 and TRBJ1-5; the D is unclear. The CDR3 is 15 residues long. Trimming left V 2 bases short and J 2 bases short, with 10 bases between. CDR1 is MNHNY, CDR2 SVGAGI, per germline (reference sequence). CDR3 residues: CASSYDRGGNQPQHF. For the CDR3, the DNA is TGTGCCAGCAGTTACGATCGGGGTGGCAATCAGCCCCAGCATTTT.

The J gene is TRBJ1-1, the V gene TRBV19; 8 nucleotides align to TRBD1. The CDR3 totals 14 residues. Germline V gives CDR1 LNHDA, CDR2 SQIVND (reference sequence). Losses at the gene ends were 6 bases for V and 4 bases for J; bases not matched to a gene: 7. The CDR3 region is CASRDRVRSTEAFF. CDR3 nucleotides: TGTGCCAGTAGGGACAGGGTGCGTAGCACTGAAGCTTTCTTT.

This clone was observed once. The chain employs TRBV19 and TRBJ2-3, with D maybe TRBD2 (6 bases). Germline assignment: CDR1 LNHDA and CDR2 SQIVND (reference sequence). This CDR3 spans 17 amino acids. Trimming took off 3 bases at V and 0 bases at J, with 16 bases between the two ends. Written as DNA, the CDR3 is TGTGCCAGTAGTATCCCCGGGAGAGGGGCCAGCACAGATACGCAGTATTTT. Its translation: CASSIPGRGASTDTQYF.

The chain links TRBV6-4 to TRBJ2-1, with D hard to call. The CDR3 contains 13 residues. The germline V gene encodes CDR1 MRHNA and CDR2 SNTAGT. Trimming took 2 bases from V and 3 from J, leaving 5 bases between them. The CDR3 here is CASSDGDYNEQFF. DNA for the CDR3: TGTGCCAGCAGTGACGGAGACTACAATGAGCAGTTCTTC.

This rearrangement joins TRBV27 to TRBJ1-4; TRBD1 is a possible D gene (6 bases). The ends were cut back, 9 bases at V and 4 bases at J, with 18 bases in the middle. CDR1 is MNHEY, CDR2 SMNVEV, per germline (reference sequence). There are 15 residues in the CDR3. CDR3 loop: CARAGQTGLNEKLFF. DNA of the CDR3: TGTGCCAGGGCAGGACAGACAGGACTTAATGAAAAACTGTTTTTT.

This clone appeared a few times. The CDR3 region has the DNA TGTGCCAGCAGCCTACAGGCGGGGAGCTCCTACAATGAGCAGTTCTTC. Translation: CASSLQAGSSYNEQFF. The rearrangement links TRBV7-3 to TRBJ2-1, with D possibly matching TRBD2 (6 bases). This CDR3 is built from 16 residues. The V gene's germline CDR1 is SGHTA and CDR2 FQGTGA. V gave up 5 bases and J gave up 0 bases, with 14 bases separating them.

This chain joins TRBV6-5 and TRBJ1-2; TRBD1 might be the D (6 bases). V dropped 6 bases and J dropped 2 bases, with 16 bases sitting between them. The V gene's germline CDR1 is MNHEY and CDR2 SVGAGI. The CDR3 contains 15 residues. CDR3 region: CASSQDYGTNYGYTF. The DNA of the CDR3 is TGTGCCAGCAGCCAAGATTACGGGACAAACTATGGCTACACCTTC.

The sample holds a few counts of this clone. The junction departs from the called germline gene at one end, perhaps through a read error. CDR3 region: CASSLDVGTGIGEQFF. The CDR3 bases are TGTGCTAGCAGCTTAGACGTTGGGACAGGGATAGGTGAGCAGTTCTTC. The gene calls are TRBV7-7 and TRBJ2-1; 9 nucleotides line up with TRBD1. From germline, CDR1 is SSHAT and CDR2 FNYEAQ (reference sequence). The CDR3 has 16 amino acids.

CDR3 sequence (DNA): TGTGCCAGTAGTATGGGCAGATCTGGGGCCAACGTCCTGACTTTC. Translation: CASSMGRSGANVLTF. This rearrangement joins TRBV19 to TRBJ2-6; D call uncertain. This CDR3 is built from 15 residues. V lost 3 bases and J lost 1, with 7 bases in between. Germline V gene sequence: CDR1 LNHDA, CDR2 SQIVND (reference sequence). Complete variable domain (other parts from reference TRBV19 and TRBJ2-6): DGGITQSPKYLFRKEGQNVTLSCEQNLNHDAMYWYRQDPGQGLRLIYYSQIVNDFQKGDIAEGYSVSREKKESFPLTVTSAQKNPTAFYLCASSMGRSGANVLTFGAGSRLTVL.

This chain links TRBV19 with TRBJ2-7, with TRBD1 as a possible D gene (6 bases). This CDR3 is 15 amino acids long. V was clipped by 0 bases and J by 2 bases, with 11 bases between them. The germline gives CDR1 LNHDA, CDR2 SQIVND (reference sequence). The CDR3 bases are TGTGCCAGTAGTATAGATTGGACAGTTCCCTACGAGCAGTACTTC. This gives the protein CASSIDWTVPYEQYF.

The chain links TRBV2 to TRBJ2-2, with 10 positions matching TRBD1. CDR1 and CDR2 (germline): SNHLY, FYNNEI. There are 14 residues in the CDR3. V gave up 7 bases and J gave up 4 bases; unmatched junction bases: 3. In nucleotides, the CDR3 is TGTGCCAGCACTCGGACAGGGGGCACCGGGGAGCTGTTTTTT. Translation gives CASTRTGGTGELFF. Complete variable domain (other parts from reference TRBV2 and TRBJ2-2): EPEVTQTPSHQVTQMGQEVILRCVPISNHLYFYWYRQILGQKVEFLVSFYNNEISEKSEIFDDQFSVERPDGSNFTLKIRSTKLEDSAMYFCASTRTGGTGELFFGEGSRLTVL.

The chain combines TRBV19 with TRBJ1-6; 7 nucleotides line up with TRBD1. The CDR3 length is 16 residues. CDR1 and CDR2 from the germline V gene are LNHDA and SQIVND (reference sequence). J lost 8 bases, V lost 4 bases, and 11 bases had no gene match. CDR3 sequence reads: CASSTSPRDSHSPLHF. The CDR3 nucleotides read TGTGCCAGTAGTACGTCTCCCCGGGACAGCCATTCACCCCTCCACTTT.

This clone was detected only once. The CDR3 sequence is CASSAGQGYSNQPQHF. The CDR3 DNA sequence: TGTGCCAGCAGCGCCGGACAGGGCTATAGCAATCAGCCCCAGCATTTT. The genes are TRBV7-2 and TRBJ1-5; the match to TRBD1 covers 8 bases. J lost 0 bases, V lost 5 bases, and 6 bases had no gene match. The CDR3 runs to 16 residues. Germline values: CDR1 SGHTA, CDR2 FQGNSA.

The chain links TRBV5-1 to TRBJ1-4; D is possibly TRBD1 (6 bases). The CDR3 is 15 amino acids. Germline-derived CDR1 and CDR2 are SGHRS and YFSETQ. V lost 1 base, J lost 7 bases, and 14 bases lay in between. Here the CDR3 DNA reads TGCGCCAGCAGCTTGACAGGGATATGGGGTGAAAAACTGTTTTTT. Translating gives CASSLTGIWGEKLFF.

This clone was detected once. V gene TRBV28 combines with J gene TRBJ2-7; a possible D gene is TRBD1 (6 bases). The CDR3 covers 17 residues. V was pared by 3 bases and J by 2 bases, with 20 bases between. The germline V gene encodes CDR1 MDHEN and CDR2 SYDVKM. The CDR3 loop reads CASSFYRGQSGPYEQYF. CDR3 in DNA: TGTGCCAGCAGTTTTTACCGTGGACAGTCTGGGCCCTACGAGCAGTACTTC.

The chain uses TRBV9 and TRBJ2-2, with 10 bases matching TRBD2. CDR1 is SGDLS and CDR2 is YYNGEE in the germline V gene. V lost 1 base and J lost 7; bases outside the gene matches: 7. This CDR3 has 16 amino acids. The CDR3 sequence: CASSVSGRALVGELFF. The DNA for the CDR3 is TGTGCCAGCAGCGTAAGCGGGAGGGCCTTGGTCGGGGAGCTGTTTTTT.

This rearrangement joins TRBV9 to TRBJ1-6; 9 nucleotides align to TRBD1. V lost 4 bases to trimming and J lost 13 bases; unmatched junction nucleotides: 15. Germline CDR1 is SGDLS and CDR2 is YYNGEE. The CDR3 is made up of 16 amino acids. The CDR3 reads CASSRTPGQGSSPLHF. The CDR3 coding sequence is TGTGCCAGCAGCCGAACTCCGGGACAGGGCTCGAGCCCCCTCCACTTT.

The V call is TRBV9, the J call TRBJ1-2, with D perhaps TRBD1 (6 bases). Germline CDR1 and CDR2: SGDLS and YYNGEE. The germline V and J ends were trimmed by 4 bases and 3 bases, with 10 bases remaining between them. CDR3 length equals 13 residues. The CDR3 protein is CASSPRTDYGYTF. CDR3 in DNA: TGTGCCAGCAGCCCCCGGACAGACTATGGCTACACCTTC. Full variable domain (remainder filled in from reference TRBV9 and TRBJ1-2): DSGVTQTPKHLITATGQRVTLRCSPRSGDLSVYWYQQSLDQGLQFLIQYYNGEERAKGNILERFSAQQFPDLHSELNLSSLELGDSALYFCASSPRTDYGYTFGSGTRLTVV.

The chain has TRBV28 and TRBJ2-2; D not certain. The CDR3 spans 15 residues. Germline lookup yields CDR1 MDHEN and CDR2 SYDVKM. Trimming took 6 bases from V and 0 from J, leaving 11 bases between them. This CDR3 is CASRKQEANTGELFF. The CDR3 DNA reads as TGTGCCAGCAGGAAACAAGAGGCGAACACCGGGGAGCTGTTTTTT.